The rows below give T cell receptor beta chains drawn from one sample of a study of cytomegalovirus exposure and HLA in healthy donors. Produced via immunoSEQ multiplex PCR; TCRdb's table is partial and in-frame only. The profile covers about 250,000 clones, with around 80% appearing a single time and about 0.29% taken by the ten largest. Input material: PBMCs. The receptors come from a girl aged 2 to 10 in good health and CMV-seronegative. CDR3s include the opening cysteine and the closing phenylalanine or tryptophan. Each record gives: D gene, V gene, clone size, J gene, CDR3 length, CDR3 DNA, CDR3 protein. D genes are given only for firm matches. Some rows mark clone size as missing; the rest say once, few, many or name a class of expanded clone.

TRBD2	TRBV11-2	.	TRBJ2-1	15	TGTGCCAGCAGCTTAGGGACTAGCGGACTGACGGGGCAGTTCTTC	CASSLGTSGLTGQFF
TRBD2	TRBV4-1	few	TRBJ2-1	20	TGCGCCAGCAGCCAATCCCCCACCTTCATTCGACTAGCCCCCAGCAGGGAGCAGTTCTTC	CASSQSPTFIRLAPSREQFF
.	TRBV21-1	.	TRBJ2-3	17	TGTGCCAGCAGCAAAGCAGATGGCGGGAGGGCCCGAGATACGCAGTATTTT	CASSKADGGRARDTQYF
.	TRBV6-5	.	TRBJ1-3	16	TGTGCCAGCAGTTACTCCCAGGGAAGCGCTGGAAACACCATATATTTT	CASSYSQGSAGNTIYF
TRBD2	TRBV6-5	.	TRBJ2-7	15	TGTGCCAGCAGCCGATCCGGGACTAGCGATTACGAGCAGTACTTC	CASSRSGTSDYEQYF
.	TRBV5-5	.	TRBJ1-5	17	TGTGCCAGCAGCTTTTCCGGGACACCTTATAGCAATCAGCCCCAGCATTTT	CASSFSGTPYSNQPQHF
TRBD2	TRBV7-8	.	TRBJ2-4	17	TGTGCCAGCAGCTTAGCGCTAACGCGGGAGTCGACAAACATTCAGTACTTC	CASSLALTRESTNIQYF
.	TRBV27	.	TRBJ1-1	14	TGTGCCAGCAGTTTAGGGGGGGGTTGGACTGAAGCTTTCTTT	CASSLGGGWTEAFF
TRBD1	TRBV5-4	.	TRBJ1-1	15	TGTGCCAGCAGCTCAAAGGACAGGGGGTACACTGAAGCTTTCTTT	CASSSKDRGYTEAFF
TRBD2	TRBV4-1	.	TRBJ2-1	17	TGCGCCAGCAGGTACGGTCCGGGACTAGCGGGAGTGAATGAGCAGTTCTTC	CASRYGPGLAGVNEQFF
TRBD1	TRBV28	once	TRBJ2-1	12	TGTGCCAGCAGTTTCCAGGGGGATGAGCAGTTCTTC	CASSFQGDEQFF
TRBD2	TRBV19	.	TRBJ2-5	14	TGTGCCAGTAGTATAGCTAGCGGGATAAAGACCCAGTACTTC	CASSIASGIKTQYF
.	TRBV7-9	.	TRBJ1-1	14	TGTGCCAGCAGCTCTTTGGCCGCGAACACTGAAGCTTTCTTT	CASSSLAANTEAFF
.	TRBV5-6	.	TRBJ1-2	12	TGTGCCAGCAGCTTCAGGGCCTATGGCTACACCTTC	CASSFRAYGYTF
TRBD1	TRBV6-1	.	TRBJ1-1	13	TGTGCCAGCAGGACCGGGACAGTCACTGAAGCTTTCTTT	CASRTGTVTEAFF
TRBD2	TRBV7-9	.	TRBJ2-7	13	TGTGCCAGCAGCTTCGAGACTAGCGGCGAGCAGTACTTC	CASSFETSGEQYF
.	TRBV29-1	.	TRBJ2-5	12	TGCAGCGTTGAAAGGGGGGGGGAAACCCAGTACTTC	CSVERGGETQYF
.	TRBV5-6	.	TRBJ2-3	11	TGTGCCAGCACCTTCGGAGATACGCAGTATTTT	CASTFGDTQYF
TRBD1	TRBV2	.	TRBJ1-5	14	TGTGCCAGCAGTGCCGACAGGGGCAATCAGCCCCAGCATTTT	CASSADRGNQPQHF
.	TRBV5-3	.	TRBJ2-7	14	TGTGCCAGCGAGATTAGGGGAGGTTCCTACGAGCAGTACTTC	CASEIRGGSYEQYF
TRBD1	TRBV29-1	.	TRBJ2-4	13	TGCAGCGTTGACGGACAGGGGCAAAACATTCAGTACTTC	CSVDGQGQNIQYF
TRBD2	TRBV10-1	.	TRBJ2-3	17	TGCGCCAGCAGTGAGCCAGCGGGAGATAGTTCCTCCGATACGCAGTATTTT	CASSEPAGDSSSDTQYF
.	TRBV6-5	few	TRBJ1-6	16	TGTGCCAGCAGTTACTGGGGGGTCTGGGGGAATTCACCCCTCCACTTT	CASSYWGVWGNSPLHF
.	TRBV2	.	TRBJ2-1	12	TGTGCCCTCTTAGCGGAAGACAATGAGCAGTTCTTC	CALLAEDNEQFF
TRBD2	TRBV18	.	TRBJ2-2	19	TGTGCCAGCTCACACCGGGGGCTAGCGGGAGGAACGACCGTCGGGGAGCTGTTTTTT	CASSHRGLAGGTTVGELFF
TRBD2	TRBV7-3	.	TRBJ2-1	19	TGTGCCAGCAGCTTACCCGGACTAGCGGGAGGGAGCTCCTACAATGAGCAGTTCTTC	CASSLPGLAGGSSYNEQFF
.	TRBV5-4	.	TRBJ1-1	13	TGTGCCAGCAGCTTGGGGAGGGACACTGAAGCTTTCTTT	CASSLGRDTEAFF
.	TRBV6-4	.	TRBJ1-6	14	TGTGCCAGCAGTGACGGGCAGGGTAGTTCACCCCTCCACTTT	CASSDGQGSSPLHF
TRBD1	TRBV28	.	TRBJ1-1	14	TGTGCCAGCAGTTTATCAGGGGGGAGAACTGAAGCTTTCTTT	CASSLSGGRTEAFF
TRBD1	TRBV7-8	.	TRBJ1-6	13	TGTGCCAGCAGCAACCGACAGGGATCACCCCTCCACTTT	CASSNRQGSPLHF
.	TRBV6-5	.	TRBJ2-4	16	TGTGCCAGCAGTTACTCGGGAGCCTTAGCCAAAAACATTCAGTACTTT	CASSYSGALAKNIQYF
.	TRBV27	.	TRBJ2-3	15	TGTGCCAGCAGCACACCAGATCCCAGCACAGATACGCAGTATTTT	CASSTPDPSTDTQYF
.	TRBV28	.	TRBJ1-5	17	TGTGCCAGCAGTTTAGGCGCGGGGGAGGCGAGCAATCAGCCCCAGCATTTT	CASSLGAGEASNQPQHF
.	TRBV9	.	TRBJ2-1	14	TGTGCCAGCAGCCTCACGAGCTCCTACAATGAGCAGTTCTTC	CASSLTSSYNEQFF
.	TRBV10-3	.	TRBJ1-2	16	TGTGCCATCAGTGAGTTCCGGGTCGGGATAAACTATGGCTACACCTTC	CAISEFRVGINYGYTF
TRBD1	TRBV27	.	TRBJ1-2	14	TGTGCCAGCAGTATGAACAGGGGCTCTTATGGCTACACCTTC	CASSMNRGSYGYTF
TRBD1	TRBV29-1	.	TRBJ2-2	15	TGCAGCGTACCCGGGACAGGCACGAACACCGGGGAGCTGTTTTTT	CSVPGTGTNTGELFF
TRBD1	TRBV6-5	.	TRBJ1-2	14	TGTGCCAGCAGGCGGACAGGGGCCCTCTATGGCTACACCTTC	CASRRTGALYGYTF
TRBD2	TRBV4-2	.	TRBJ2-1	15	TGTGCCAGCAGTGAGTACCTTAGCGGGGGGGCCAGGCGGTTCTTC	CASSEYLSGGARRFF
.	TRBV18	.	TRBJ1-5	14	TGTGCCAGCTCACCAAGGGACTCCAATCAGCCCCAGCATTTT	CASSPRDSNQPQHF
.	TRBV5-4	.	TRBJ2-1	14	TGTGCCAGCAGCTTGGAGGGTAGGGGCAATGAGCAGTTCTTC	CASSLEGRGNEQFF
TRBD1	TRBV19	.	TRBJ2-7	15	TGTGCCAGTAGTACAGGACAGGGTGGTTCATACGAGCAGTACTTC	CASSTGQGGSYEQYF
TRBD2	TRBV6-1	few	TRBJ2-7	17	TGTGCCAGCCGTGTGGGGGTAGCGGGAGCCCCCAACGACGAGCAGTACTTC	CASRVGVAGAPNDEQYF
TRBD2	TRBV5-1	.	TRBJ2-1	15	TGCGCCAGCAGCTTTTTTAGCGGGGGGGCCAATGAGCAGTTCTTC	CASSFFSGGANEQFF
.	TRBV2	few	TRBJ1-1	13	TGTGCCAGCAGTGCCGACAGCAACACTGAAGCTTTCTTT	CASSADSNTEAFF
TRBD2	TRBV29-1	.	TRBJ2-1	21	TGCAGCGTCGAACGCCGCACCGGGACTAGCGGGAGGAATGGATCCTACAATGAGCAGTTCTTC	CSVERRTGTSGRNGSYNEQFF